Below, 14 T cell receptor beta chains from the same sample are listed, as sequenced in a study of identical twins. MiXCR, run by TCRdb on the 5' RACE reads, gives a single entry per CDR3 protein. The sample lists some 460,000 distinct CDR3 sequences; 12% to 15% were seen once. This same sample was also part of a study on yellow fever vaccine responses in identical twins.

Source material: CD4+ T cells sorted from blood. These receptors were obtained from a woman between 18 and 30 years old in good health.

The V and J genes are TRBV5-1 and TRBJ2-7; no clear D. The CDR3 runs to 13 residues. Germline CDR1 reads SGHRS; CDR2 reads YFSETQ. Trimming pared 3 bases from V and 3 bases from J, leaving 10 bases between. As DNA, the CDR3 is TGCGCCAGCAGCTCGGACGTTTACTACGAGCAGTACTTC. Translation: CASSSDVYYEQYF.

This sequence joins TRBV30 and TRBJ2-2; 7 bases are a match to TRBD1. After removal of 3 bases from V and 4 bases from J, the junction contained 8 bases not matched to a gene. The CDR3 consists of 15 residues. Germline CDR1 reads GTSNPN; CDR2 reads SVGIG (reference sequence). CDR3 nucleotide sequence: TGTGCCTGGAGAGAAAGTCGACAGGGCACCGGGGAGCTGTTTTTT. This sequence encodes CAWRESRQGTGELFF.

The chain carries TRBV7-9 and TRBJ2-1; TRBD2 matches 8 bases. The CDR3 is made up of 12 amino acids. The V gene end was trimmed by 5 bases and the J gene end by 10 bases; junction bases not matched to a gene: 4. CDR1 SEHNR and CDR2 FQNEAQ come from the germline V gene (reference sequence). The CDR3 region has the DNA TGTGCCAGCAGCCCATCTAGCGGGGAGCAGTTCTTC. This codes for CASSPSSGEQFF.

Details on this clonotype: Germline and junction disagree at one end, which may indicate a read error. The rearrangement uses TRBV6-4 and TRBJ2-2, with TRBD1 matching over 7 bases. Germline V gives CDR1 MRHNA, CDR2 SNTAGT. The CDR3 consists of 18 residues. For the CDR3, the DNA is TGTACCAGCAGTTCCCCCACAGGGGTGGAGGTGAACACCGGGGAGCTGTTTTTT. This gives the protein CTSSSPTGVEVNTGELFF.

The chain joins TRBV20-1 to TRBJ2-5; maybe TRBD2 (7 bases). V was trimmed by 4 bases and J by 7 bases, leaving 22 bases between them. The V gene's germline CDR1 is DFQATT and CDR2 SNEGSKA (reference sequence). This CDR3 is built from 15 residues. CDR3 nucleotide sequence: TGCAGTGCTACTATAAGCCGGGGGGCCTTTGGGACCCAGTACTTC. It encodes CSATISRGAFGTQYF.

This clonotype was counted ten times or more. This chain joins TRBV24-1 and TRBJ1-2, with D perhaps TRBD1 (6 bases). Germline V lookup: CDR1 KGHDR, CDR2 SFDVKD. The CDR3 loop spans 14 amino acids. With 4 bases removed from V and 3 bases from J, the gap between germline ends came to 11 bases. The CDR3 coding sequence is TGTGCCACCAGTGAAGCGACAGGATACTATGGCTACACCTTC. It translates to CATSEATGYYGYTF.

This clonotype was picked up many times. The V gene is TRBV2, the J gene TRBJ2-3, with D perhaps matching TRBD2 (6 bases). The CDR3 sequence is 14 residues long. Germline CDR1 SNHLY, CDR2 FYNNEI. Between the trimmed V and J ends, which lost 2 bases and 4 bases, there was a span of 10 bases. The CDR3 loop reads CASSEREFADTQYF. CDR3 nucleotide sequence: TGTGCCAGCAGTGAACGGGAGTTCGCAGATACGCAGTATTTT. Supplemented by reference TRBV2 and TRBJ2-3, the full variable domain reads EPEVTQTPSHQVTQMGQEVILRCVPISNHLYFYWYRQILGQKVEFLVSFYNNEISEKSEIFDDQFSVERPDGSNFTLKIRSTKLEDSAMYFCASSEREFADTQYFGPGTRLTVL.

The chain links TRBV5-1 to TRBJ2-3; 8 bases match TRBD2. The CDR3 is 16 amino acids. Looked up from germline, CDR1 is SGHRS and CDR2 is YFSETQ. V shed 4 bases and J 3 bases; nucleotides not matched to a gene: 10. The CDR3 DNA reads as TGCGCCAGCAGCGGGGGGTCGGGAGGGGCAACAGATACGCAGTATTTT. Translation: CASSGGSGGATDTQYF.

This clonotype has a handful of counts. The J gene is TRBJ2-5, the V gene TRBV6-2 or TRBV6-3; a weak D match, TRBD2 (5 bases). The CDR3 contains 15 residues. V lost 8 bases to trimming and J lost 0 bases, with 16 bases between them. CDR1 is MNHEY and CDR2 is SVGEGT in the germline V gene. The CDR3 DNA reads TGTGCCAGCGTGGACCCGGTTAGCGACCAAGAGACCCAGTACTTC. This translates into CASVDPVSDQETQYF.

This clonotype appeared many times. The gene calls are TRBV7-8 and TRBJ2-3; 8 bases are shared with TRBD2. Losses at the gene ends were 4 bases for V and 0 bases for J; bases not matched to a gene: 6. This CDR3 is 16 amino acids long. Per the germline V gene, CDR1 is SGHVS and CDR2 is FQNEAQ. The CDR3 region is CASSWTLAGSTDTQYF. DNA of the CDR3: TGTGCCAGCAGCTGGACCTTAGCGGGGAGCACAGATACGCAGTATTTT.

CDR3 sequence reads: CASSEDGAVREQYF. The CDR3 DNA follows: TGTGCCAGCAGTGAAGACGGTGCCGTCCGCGAGCAGTACTTC. The gene calls are TRBV2 and TRBJ2-7; D is unclear. Per germline, CDR1 SNHLY and CDR2 FYNNEI. The germline V and J ends were trimmed by 1 base and 6 bases, with 13 bases remaining between them. This CDR3 region has 14 residues.

CDR3 loop: CAISESNKAEPRNNQPQHF. For the CDR3, the DNA is TGTGCCATCAGTGAGTCTAATAAGGCCGAGCCTCGGAACAATCAGCCCCAGCATTTT. This sequence joins TRBV10-3 and TRBJ1-5; D ambiguous. The length of the CDR3 is 19 residues. The V and J ends lost 0 bases and 3 bases respectively, with 21 bases between them. Germline CDR1 is ENHRY and CDR2 is SYGVKD.

In this sample, this clonotype turned up many times. The chain is built from TRBV6-2 or TRBV6-3 and TRBJ2-1, with TRBD2 matching 16 bases. CDR3 length: 17 residues. V trimming: 2 bases; J trimming: 5 bases; junction bases outside the gene matches: 3. The germline V gene encodes CDR1 MNHEY and CDR2 SVGEGT. The DNA of the CDR3 is TGTGCCAGCAGTTACGGGACTAGCGGGAGGGACAACAATGAGCAGTTCTTC. Translation gives CASSYGTSGRDNNEQFF.

The chain has TRBV5-6 and TRBJ2-5, with D possibly TRBD2 on 6 matching bases. Germline V lookup: CDR1 SGHDT, CDR2 YYEEEE. This CDR3 spans 15 amino acids. V dropped 4 bases and J dropped 2 bases, with 15 bases sitting between them. The CDR3 here is CASSLPGTLQETQYF. CDR3 sequence (DNA): TGTGCCAGCAGCCTCCCCGGGACTTTGCAAGAGACCCAGTACTTC.